Listed below are T cell receptor beta chains from one sample, sequenced in a study of CD8 T cells in cerebrospinal fluid in Alzheimer's disease. TCRdb processed the 10x single-cell sequencing reads again and assigns one entry to each CDR3 protein, with no DNA. The listing records about 1,500 distinct CDR3 sequences. Sequencing used cerebrospinal fluid. The receptors were gathered from a human donor in good health. Each CDR3 is given with its conserved first and last residue. Only part of the rows carry a size: once, few, many, or a class if the clone is expanded.

CDR3aa: CASRSLAEYNEQFF
j_gene: TRBJ2-1
v_gene: TRBV6-5
abundance: medium-sized

CDR3aa: CATSVLGTGGYNEQFF
j_gene: TRBJ2-1
v_gene: TRBV24-1
abundance: medium-sized

CDR3aa: CASSVGGSTEAFF
j_gene: TRBJ1-1
v_gene: TRBV2
abundance: medium-sized

CDR3aa: CASRAAGGDTQYF
j_gene: TRBJ2-3
v_gene: TRBV10-2
abundance: medium-sized

CDR3aa: CASSLLGTGGDYEQYF
j_gene: TRBJ2-7
v_gene: TRBV28
abundance: medium-sized

CDR3aa: CSAKEGVGGANVLTF
j_gene: TRBJ2-6
v_gene: TRBV20-1
abundance: large

CDR3aa: CASSLFGRNSNQPQHF
j_gene: TRBJ1-5
v_gene: TRBV28
abundance: medium-sized

CDR3aa: CASSRSWGAYEQYF
j_gene: TRBJ2-7
v_gene: TRBV4-1
abundance: large

CDR3aa: CASSLTLSSGPDEQFF
j_gene: TRBJ2-1
v_gene: TRBV7-6
abundance: medium-sized

CDR3aa: CASSFGGGYTF
j_gene: TRBJ1-2
v_gene: TRBV27
abundance: medium-sized

CDR3aa: CASSLGRGVTQYF
j_gene: TRBJ2-5
v_gene: TRBV27
abundance: large

CDR3aa: CASSGDTNTEAFF
j_gene: TRBJ1-1
v_gene: TRBV25-1
abundance: medium-sized

CDR3aa: CASSVGHPNTGELFF
j_gene: TRBJ2-2
v_gene: TRBV11-3
abundance: large

CDR3aa: CASRQGTGGLGTEAFF
j_gene: TRBJ1-1
v_gene: TRBV2
abundance: medium-sized

CDR3aa: CASSVRTGPNTGELFF
j_gene: TRBJ2-2
v_gene: TRBV9
abundance: medium-sized

CDR3aa: CASSPRGSGGVDEQFF
j_gene: TRBJ2-1
v_gene: TRBV5-1
abundance: medium-sized

CDR3aa: CASSLGLAGGQPDTQYF
j_gene: TRBJ2-3
v_gene: TRBV3-1
abundance: medium-sized

CDR3aa: CSASALGTSSDEQYF
j_gene: TRBJ2-7
v_gene: TRBV20-1
abundance: medium-sized

CDR3aa: CASSLAGSTDTQYF
j_gene: TRBJ2-3
v_gene: TRBV5-1
abundance: -

CDR3aa: CASSLEVGQGETQFF
j_gene: TRBJ2-1
v_gene: TRBV7-9
abundance: large

CDR3aa: CASSLLGQGNYGYTF
j_gene: TRBJ1-2
v_gene: TRBV27
abundance: medium-sized

CDR3aa: CASSQTTAAPMNTEAFF
j_gene: TRBJ1-1
v_gene: TRBV4-2
abundance: large

CDR3aa: CATSDPRAGDTEAFF
j_gene: TRBJ1-1
v_gene: TRBV24-1
abundance: medium-sized

CDR3aa: CASSVKTGIDEQYF
j_gene: TRBJ2-7
v_gene: TRBV9
abundance: medium-sized